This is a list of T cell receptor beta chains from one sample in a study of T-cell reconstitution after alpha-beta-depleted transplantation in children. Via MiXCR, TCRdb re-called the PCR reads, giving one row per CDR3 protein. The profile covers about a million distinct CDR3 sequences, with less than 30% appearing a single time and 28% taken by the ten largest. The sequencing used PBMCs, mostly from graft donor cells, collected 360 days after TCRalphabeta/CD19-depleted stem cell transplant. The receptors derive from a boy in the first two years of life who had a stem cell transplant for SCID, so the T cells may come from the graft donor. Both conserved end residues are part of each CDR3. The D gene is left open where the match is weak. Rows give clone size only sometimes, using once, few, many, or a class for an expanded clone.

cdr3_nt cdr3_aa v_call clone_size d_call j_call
TGTGCCAGCAGTGACGGAAGGTCAGCTCAGCCCCAGCATTTT CASSDGRSAQPQHF TRBV6-4 . . TRBJ1-5
TGTGCCAGCAGCGCACCTTCCGATGAGCAGTTCTTC CASSAPSDEQFF TRBV6-2/TRBV6-3 . . TRBJ2-1
TGTGCCAGCAGTTTTGGGAGGACCGGATCCTACGAGCAGTACTTC CASSFGRTGSYEQYF TRBV12-3/TRBV12-4 few . TRBJ2-7
TGTGCCATCAACCCGGGACAGGGGAGGATGGGGCAGTTCTTC CAINPGQGRMGQFF TRBV10-3 . TRBD1 TRBJ2-1
TGTGCCAGCAGCCATGATGGTAAGACAGGGGGTGTGTACAATGAGCAGTTCTTC CASSHDGKTGGVYNEQFF TRBV4-2 . TRBD1 TRBJ2-1
TGTGCCAGTTCATACCGACAGGGTCAATTAGTAGGCGAGCAGTACTTC CASSYRQGQLVGEQYF TRBV5-3 . TRBD1 TRBJ2-7
TGTGCCAGCAGCCGAGAGACAGGGCCGTTCGGTGAAGCTTTCTTT CASSRETGPFGEAFF TRBV5-5 . TRBD1 TRBJ1-1
TGCAGTGCTAAGCTTTATGGAGAGACCCAGTACTTC CSAKLYGETQYF TRBV20-1 . . TRBJ2-5
TGCGCCAGCAGTAATGACCCGGGTCAACCCTACGAGCAGTACTTC CASSNDPGQPYEQYF TRBV5-1 few . TRBJ2-7
TGCAGTGCCTTCGGACAGGGGGCGGCCAAAAACATTCAGTACTTC CSAFGQGAAKNIQYF TRBV20-1 . TRBD1 TRBJ2-4
TGTGCCATCAGTGCTGCGGGAGAAAATCAGCCCCAGCATTTT CAISAAGENQPQHF TRBV10-3 few . TRBJ1-5
TGCAGTGCTAGAGAAGCTAGCGGGGGGCCTCGCTCCCGCGAGCAGTACTTC CSAREASGGPRSREQYF TRBV20-1 . TRBD2 TRBJ2-7
TGCAGCGTTGGGACAGGGATAAGCGAGCAGTACTTC CSVGTGISEQYF TRBV29-1 . TRBD1 TRBJ2-7
TGTGCCAGCGGCAAGAGGTGGAGATGGTTCTTC CASGKRWRWFF TRBV28 few . TRBJ2-1
TGTGCCGGGGGGGACCCGAACACCGGGGAGCTGTTTTTT CAGGDPNTGELFF TRBV7-9 few TRBD2 TRBJ2-2
TGTGCCAGCAGCCCCCGGTCAGGGGGCAAGGCAGATACGCAGTATTTT CASSPRSGGKADTQYF TRBV7-3 . TRBD1 TRBJ2-3
TGTGCCAGCAGGTCTCAGCTTGAGTATGGCTACACCTTC CASRSQLEYGYTF TRBV28 once . TRBJ1-2
TGTGCCAGCAGCCGAATGTCCGGGACAGGGGATTCACCCCTCCACTTT CASSRMSGTGDSPLHF TRBV7-9 few TRBD1 TRBJ1-6
TGCAGTGCTAGAGGAGGGGGTAATTCACCCCTCCACTTT CSARGGGNSPLHF TRBV20-1 few . TRBJ1-6
TGTGCCAGCAGCTTAGGAGTAGGTTGGGACACTGAAGCTTTCTTT CASSLGVGWDTEAFF TRBV11-2 few . TRBJ1-1
TGTGCCAGCACCGGGACAGGGAACGTGGGCAATCAGCCCCAGCATTTT CASTGTGNVGNQPQHF TRBV28 . TRBD1 TRBJ1-5
TGCGCCAGCAGCCAAGTCGGGGGGACAGGTGATTTCTACGAGCAGTACTTC CASSQVGGTGDFYEQYF TRBV4-1 many . TRBJ2-7
TGTGCCAGCAGTGGACACTCAGGGAATCAGTACTTC CASSGHSGNQYF TRBV6-5 few . TRBJ2-7
TGCGCCAGCAGCTCGGGTAATCTAGACCTCAATGAGCAGTTCTTC CASSSGNLDLNEQFF TRBV5-1 few . TRBJ2-1
TGTGCCAGCAGTCCGACACAGGGCAATAATTCACCCCTCCACTTT CASSPTQGNNSPLHF TRBV12-3/TRBV12-4 few . TRBJ1-6
TGCGCCAGCAGCTTGGTGAGCGTCGGGACAGATACGCAGTATTTT CASSLVSVGTDTQYF TRBV5-1 . . TRBJ2-3
TGTGCCAGCAGTCAAATTTGGACAATGGACTACACCTTC CASSQIWTMDYTF TRBV12-3/TRBV12-4 many . TRBJ1-2
TGTGCCAGCAGCTTACGCGGCATGGGATGGGGTCCTGAAGCTTTCTTT CASSLRGMGWGPEAFF TRBV7-8 few . TRBJ1-1
TGCAGCGCCCGAGGGGATCCGAACACTGAAGCTTTCTTT CSARGDPNTEAFF TRBV29-1 few . TRBJ1-1
TGTGCCAGCAGCTTATCCCCAGGGAACACTGAAGCTTTCTTT CASSLSPGNTEAFF TRBV7-2 many . TRBJ1-1
TGTGCCAGCAGCTTATGGGGGACCTCCTACAATGAGCAGTTCTTC CASSLWGTSYNEQFF TRBV7-9 many . TRBJ2-1
TGCAGTGCTACCAGGGGCCAAAGCGGGGGGCTTCTGTTCGATGAGCAGTTCTTC CSATRGQSGGLLFDEQFF TRBV20-1 . TRBD2 TRBJ2-1
TGCAGTGCTTCAGACAGGGAGAACACCGGGGAGCTGTTTTTT CSASDRENTGELFF TRBV20-1 . TRBD1 TRBJ2-2
TGTGCCAGCAGTATAATCAGGGATGGCGAGCAGTACTTC CASSIIRDGEQYF TRBV2 . . TRBJ2-7
TGTGCCAGCAGCCAAGAGACAGATACGCAGTATTTT CASSQETDTQYF TRBV4-2 few . TRBJ2-3
TGTGCCAGCAGCCCTGCGGACTTCACAGATACGCAGTATTTT CASSPADFTDTQYF TRBV12-3/TRBV12-4 few . TRBJ2-3
TGCAGCGTTGGGACGGCTAACTATGGCTACACCTTC CSVGTANYGYTF TRBV29-1 many . TRBJ1-2
TGCGCCAGCAGAATAACTAGCGGCACAGATACGCAGTATTTT CASRITSGTDTQYF TRBV5-1 . TRBD2 TRBJ2-3
TGTGCCAGCAGTTTGGGACAGACGTACCAAGAGACCCAGTACTTC CASSLGQTYQETQYF TRBV5-1 many TRBD1 TRBJ2-5
TGCAGTGCTAGTCCGGGGGGTAGCAATCAGCCCCAGCATTTT CSASPGGSNQPQHF TRBV20-1 few . TRBJ1-5
TGTGCCAGCAGCTTGGACTTGGTTGTGGGCAGTCAAGCCTACGAGCAGTACTTC CASSLDLVVGSQAYEQYF TRBV11-1 . . TRBJ2-7
TGTGCCAGCAGCTTGTCGGAGGTCCGACGGATACGCACAGATACGCAGTATTTT CASSLSEVRRIRTDTQYF TRBV5-4 few . TRBJ2-3
TGCGCCAGCAGCTCAAGGACAGCCCCCCAAGAGACCCAGTACTTC CASSSRTAPQETQYF TRBV5-1 . . TRBJ2-5
TGCAGTGCCCGTACAGGGGTGATCTTCCCCGGGGAGCTGTTTTTT CSARTGVIFPGELFF TRBV20-1 few TRBD1 TRBJ2-2
TGCGCCAGCAGCTCCAAAGTGGGGGAGCAGTACTTC CASSSKVGEQYF TRBV4-1 . . TRBJ2-7
TGCGCCAGCAGCCAGGGTATGGGTGGCGAGCAGTACTTC CASSQGMGGEQYF TRBV4-3 . . TRBJ2-7
TGTGCCAGCAGCGCCCGACAGGTTTCCTACGAGCAGTACTTC CASSARQVSYEQYF TRBV7-2 many . TRBJ2-7
TGCGCCAGCAGTCACCCGGGTCCCAAGACCTACAATGAGCAGTTCTTC CASSHPGPKTYNEQFF TRBV23-1 . . TRBJ2-1
TGTGCCAGCAGCTACCGGGACAGGGGGGAAGCTTTCTTT CASSYRDRGEAFF TRBV7-6 few TRBD1 TRBJ1-1
TGTGCCAGCAGTTACGGCGGGGGCTTGGGGACTGAAGCTTTCTTT CASSYGGGLGTEAFF TRBV6-5 few . TRBJ1-1
TGCAGCGTTGAGATTCTAGCCAAAAACATTCAGTACTTC CSVEILAKNIQYF TRBV29-1 few . TRBJ2-4
TGTGCCAGTGCGGGAATAGGACAACCTGGCACAGATACGCAGTATTTT CASAGIGQPGTDTQYF TRBV12-3/TRBV12-4 . . TRBJ2-3
TGTGCCAGCAGTCGCCAACTAGAGCCGTACACAGATACGCAGTATTTT CASSRQLEPYTDTQYF TRBV6-1 once . TRBJ2-3